The rows below give T cell receptor beta chains drawn from one sample of a study of fetal regulatory T cell absence and autoimmunity. Some clones are missing from TCRdb's copy, which holds only in-frame ones; the method was immunoSEQ multiplex PCR. Of more than 90,000 clones in the sample, about three quarters are singletons; the top ten hold 2%. The sequencing sample was made of pancreas tissue. The receptors originated from a male donor with IPEX syndrome. CDR3s include the opening cysteine and the closing phenylalanine or tryptophan. Each record gives: J gene, V gene, D gene, clone size, CDR3 protein, CDR3 DNA. A D gene is named only where the DNA matches it firmly. Expanded clones are given a class, and other clones once, few, many or no size at all.

TRBJ1-4	TRBV13	-	-	CASSLGQATNEKLFF	TGTGCCAGCAGCTTAGGACAGGCAACTAATGAAAAACTGTTTTTT
TRBJ1-5	TRBV27	TRBD1	few	CASSPTGGVQPQHF	TGTGCCAGCAGTCCGACAGGGGGCGTCCAGCCCCAGCATTTT
TRBJ1-1	TRBV6-4	-	-	CASSTGQNTEAFF	TGTGCCAGCAGCACAGGGCAGAACACTGAAGCTTTCTTT
TRBJ2-7	TRBV11-2	-	-	CASSLGGSSYEQYF	TGTGCCAGCAGCTTAGGGGGTAGCTCCTACGAGCAGTACTTC
TRBJ2-3	TRBV13	-	-	CASSPPSVPGGDTQYF	TGTGCCAGCAGCCCACCTAGCGTACCAGGCGGAGATACGCAGTATTTT
TRBJ2-7	TRBV4-1	-	-	CASSRTGVAPGLGGEQYF	TGCGCCAGCAGCCGGACAGGGGTGGCTCCGGGACTAGGAGGGGAGCAGTACTTC
TRBJ2-2	TRBV19	-	few	CASSGYYGGPRNGELFF	TGTGCCAGTAGTGGATACTACGGCGGCCCCCGGAACGGGGAGCTGTTTTTT
TRBJ1-4	TRBV9	TRBD1	few	CASSVGTGGEKLFF	TGTGCCAGCAGCGTAGGGACAGGGGGCGAAAAACTGTTTTTT
TRBJ2-7	TRBV27	TRBD2	-	CASSLAGGPEQYF	TGTGCCAGCAGTTTAGCGGGGGGGCCCGAGCAGTACTTC
TRBJ2-1	TRBV7-9	TRBD2	-	CASSPARGLAVWEQFF	TGTGCCAGCAGCCCAGCCAGGGGACTAGCGGTATGGGAGCAGTTCTTC
TRBJ2-7	TRBV7-2	TRBD2	-	CASSLLAGNPRYEQYF	TGTGCCAGCAGCTTACTAGCGGGGAATCCTAGATACGAGCAGTACTTC
TRBJ2-3	TRBV6-5	TRBD2	-	CASSYPGGGVTDTQYF	TGTGCCAGCAGTTACCCTGGCGGGGGGGTTACAGATACGCAGTATTTT
TRBJ1-2	TRBV13	-	few	CASSLGGYGYTF	TGTGCCAGCAGCTTAGGGGGCTATGGCTACACCTTC
TRBJ1-2	TRBV30	-	few	CAWTDLLVGGYTF	TGTGCCTGGACCGACCTTCTTGTAGGTGGCTACACCTTC